This T cell receptor (beta chain) was identified in a study of metastatic and nonmetastatic thyroid tumors. About the study: Patients with malignant and benign thyroid disease provided blood and tumor or nodule tissue, whose repertoires were compared. Study results and caveats: The study reportedly found significantly higher TCR beta diversity in malignant thyroid tumors than benign nodules, in blood and tumor.

The CDR3 extends over 17 amino acids. V lost 10 bases and J lost 0; bases outside the gene matches: 11. Germline V lookup: CDR1 SGHVS, CDR2 FNYEAQ. In the authors' workflow: Building a distant-metastasis classifier for papillary thyroid cancer drew on CDR3 differences across clinicopathological groups. TCRdb re-clonotyped the PCR reads through MiXCR. The V and J calls here are based on TCRdb, not the publication. This sample has roughly 20,000 clones, with roughly a third found just once. Prior to thyroid surgery, none of the patients had received any treatment. About this clone: The antigen remains unidentified.

The sequenced sample consisted of blood. V and J are TRBV7-6 and TRBJ2-3, with 12 bases fitting TRBD2. This clonotype originated in a female donor with papillary thyroid cancer or a benign thyroid nodule (not recorded which). Some clones in this sample may be carry-over from other donors' samples. CDR3 in DNA: TGTGCCATCATCTTGATGACTAGCGGGGGTAGCACAGATACGCAGTATTTT. Translated: CAIILMTSGGSTDTQYF.